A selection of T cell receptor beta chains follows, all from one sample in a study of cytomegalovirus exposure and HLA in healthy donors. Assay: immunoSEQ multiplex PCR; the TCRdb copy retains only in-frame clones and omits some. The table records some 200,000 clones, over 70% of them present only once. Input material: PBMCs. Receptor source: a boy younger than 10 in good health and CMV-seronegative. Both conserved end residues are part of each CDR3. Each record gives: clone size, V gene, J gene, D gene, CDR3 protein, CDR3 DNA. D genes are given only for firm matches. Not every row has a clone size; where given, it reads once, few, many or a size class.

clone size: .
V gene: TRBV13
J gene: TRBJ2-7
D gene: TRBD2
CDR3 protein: CASSSGTSGGDEQYF
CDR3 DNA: TGTGCCAGCAGCTCAGGGACTAGCGGGGGAGACGAGCAGTACTTC

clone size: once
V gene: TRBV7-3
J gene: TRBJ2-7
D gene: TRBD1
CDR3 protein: CASSSLDRVEYF
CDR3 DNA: TGTGCCAGCAGCTCCCTGGACAGGGTGGAGTACTTC

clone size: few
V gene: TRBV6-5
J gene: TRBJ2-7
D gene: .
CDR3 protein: CASSYSTGTYEQYF
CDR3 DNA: TGTGCCAGCAGTTACAGTACAGGCACCTACGAGCAGTACTTC

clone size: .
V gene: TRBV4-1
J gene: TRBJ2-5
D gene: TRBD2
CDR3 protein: CASSLTLGRVRQETQYF
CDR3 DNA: TGCGCCAGCAGCCTGACTCTCGGGAGGGTAAGGCAAGAGACCCAGTACTTC

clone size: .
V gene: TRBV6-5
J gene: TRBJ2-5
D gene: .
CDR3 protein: CASSSGLLKETQYF
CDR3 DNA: TGTGCCAGCAGTTCGGGACTGTTGAAAGAGACCCAGTACTTC

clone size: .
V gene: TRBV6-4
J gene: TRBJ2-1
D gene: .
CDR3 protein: CASSEFPSSYNEQFF
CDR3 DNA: TGTGCCAGCAGTGAGTTTCCGAGCTCCTACAATGAGCAGTTCTTC

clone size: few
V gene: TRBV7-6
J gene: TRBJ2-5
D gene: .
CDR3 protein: CATGGRETQYF
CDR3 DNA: TGTGCCACAGGCGGGCGAGAGACCCAGTACTTC

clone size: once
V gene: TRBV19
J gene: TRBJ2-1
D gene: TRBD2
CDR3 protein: CASRFSSGGANEQFF
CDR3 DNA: TGTGCCAGTAGGTTTTCTAGCGGGGGGGCCAATGAGCAGTTCTTC

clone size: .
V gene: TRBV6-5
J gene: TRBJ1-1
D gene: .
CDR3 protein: CASSFAMNTEAFF
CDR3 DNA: TGTGCCAGCAGTTTCGCGATGAACACTGAAGCTTTCTTT

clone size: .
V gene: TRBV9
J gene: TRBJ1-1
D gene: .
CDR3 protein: CASNRGGDTEAFF
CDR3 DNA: TGTGCCAGCAACCGGGGGGGGGACACTGAAGCTTTCTTT

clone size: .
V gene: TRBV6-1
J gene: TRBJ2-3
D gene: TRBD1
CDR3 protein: CASSVDRVPTDTQYF
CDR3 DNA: TGTGCCAGCAGTGTGGACAGGGTGCCGACAGATACGCAGTATTTT

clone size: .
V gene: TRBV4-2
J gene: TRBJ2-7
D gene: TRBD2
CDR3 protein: CASSQLAGPSYEQYF
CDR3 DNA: TGTGCCAGCAGCCAACTAGCGGGACCGAGCTACGAGCAGTACTTC

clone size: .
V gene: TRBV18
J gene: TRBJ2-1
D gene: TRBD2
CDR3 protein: CASSPPGLAGGNEQFF
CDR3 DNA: TGTGCCAGCTCACCACCAGGGTTAGCGGGTGGAAATGAGCAGTTCTTC

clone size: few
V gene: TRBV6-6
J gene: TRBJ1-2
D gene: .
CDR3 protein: CASSDPGIGYTF
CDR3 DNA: TGTGCCAGCAGTGACCCAGGGATTGGCTACACCTTC

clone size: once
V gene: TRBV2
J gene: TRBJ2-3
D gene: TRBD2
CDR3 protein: CASSGLAGTDTQYF
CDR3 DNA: TGTGCCAGCAGTGGACTAGCGGGCACAGATACGCAGTATTTT

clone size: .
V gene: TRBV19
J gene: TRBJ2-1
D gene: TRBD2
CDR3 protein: CASNPGGPGNEQFF
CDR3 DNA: TGTGCCAGTAATCCGGGAGGCCCAGGCAATGAGCAGTTCTTC

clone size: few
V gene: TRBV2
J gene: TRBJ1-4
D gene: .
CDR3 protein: CASSELASNEKLFF
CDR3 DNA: TGTGCCAGCAGTGAATTGGCCTCTAATGAAAAACTGTTTTTT

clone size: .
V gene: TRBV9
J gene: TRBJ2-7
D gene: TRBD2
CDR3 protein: CASSVVASGSPEQYF
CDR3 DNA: TGTGCCAGCAGCGTAGTAGCTAGCGGGAGCCCCGAGCAGTACTTC

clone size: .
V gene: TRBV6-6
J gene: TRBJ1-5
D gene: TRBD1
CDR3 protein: CANQLYSKQGIPQHF
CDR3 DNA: TGTGCCAACCAACTTTACTCGAAACAGGGGATCCCCCAGCATTTT

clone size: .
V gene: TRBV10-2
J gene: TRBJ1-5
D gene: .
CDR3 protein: CASSSTGRSNQPQHF
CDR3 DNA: TGCGCCAGCAGTTCCACAGGGCGGAGCAATCAGCCCCAGCATTTT

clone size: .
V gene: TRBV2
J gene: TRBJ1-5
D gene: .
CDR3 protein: CASSRGYSNQPQHF
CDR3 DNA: TGTGCCAGCAGCAGGGGCTATAGCAATCAGCCCCAGCATTTT

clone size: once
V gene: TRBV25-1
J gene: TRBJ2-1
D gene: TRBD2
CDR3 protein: CASSDVGLAGKVYNEQFF
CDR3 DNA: TGTGCCAGCAGTGATGTAGGACTAGCGGGAAAGGTCTACAATGAGCAGTTCTTC

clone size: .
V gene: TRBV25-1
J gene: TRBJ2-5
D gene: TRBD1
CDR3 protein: CASSPAGQGKETQYF
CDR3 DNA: TGTGCCAGCAGTCCCGCGGGACAGGGGAAAGAGACCCAGTACTTC

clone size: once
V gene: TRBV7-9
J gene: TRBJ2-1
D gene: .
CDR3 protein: CASSLRQSRTLMSEQFF
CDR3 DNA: TGTGCCAGCAGCCTAAGACAGTCCCGCACGCTAATGAGCGAGCAGTTCTTC

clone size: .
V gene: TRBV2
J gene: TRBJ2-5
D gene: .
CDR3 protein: CASSLGGMGETQYF
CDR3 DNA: TGTGCCAGCTCCTTAGGCGGGATGGGAGAGACCCAGTACTTC

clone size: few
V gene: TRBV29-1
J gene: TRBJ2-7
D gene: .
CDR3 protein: CSVGSGYEQYF
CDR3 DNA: TGCAGCGTTGGGAGCGGGTACGAGCAGTACTTC

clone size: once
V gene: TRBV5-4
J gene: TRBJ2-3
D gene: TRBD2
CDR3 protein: CASSLPTSGGATDTQYF
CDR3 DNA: TGTGCCAGCAGCTTGCCTACTAGCGGGGGGGCCACAGATACGCAGTATTTT

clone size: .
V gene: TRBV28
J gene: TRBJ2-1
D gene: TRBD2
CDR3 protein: CASSTLLMGLAGAQFF
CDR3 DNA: TGTGCCAGCAGTACCCTTTTAATGGGACTAGCGGGAGCGCAGTTCTTC

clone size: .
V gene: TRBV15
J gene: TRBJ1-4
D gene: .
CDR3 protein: CATSRDHGGAREKLFF
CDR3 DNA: TGTGCCACCAGCAGAGATCATGGGGGGGCGAGGGAAAAACTGTTTTTT

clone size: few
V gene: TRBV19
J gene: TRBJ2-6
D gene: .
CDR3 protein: CATRPVGANVLTF
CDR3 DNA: TGTGCCACTAGGCCGGTTGGGGCCAACGTCCTGACTTTC

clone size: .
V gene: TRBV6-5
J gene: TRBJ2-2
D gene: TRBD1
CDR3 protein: CASIKGARGGELFF
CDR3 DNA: TGTGCCAGCATCAAGGGGGCGCGAGGCGGGGAGCTGTTTTTT

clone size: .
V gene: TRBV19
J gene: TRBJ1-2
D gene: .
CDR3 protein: CASSIVQGTYGYTF
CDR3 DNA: TGTGCCAGTAGTATAGTCCAGGGAACCTATGGCTACACCTTC

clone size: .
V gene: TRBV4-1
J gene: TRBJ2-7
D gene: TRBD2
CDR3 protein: CASSQAGGVLRSYEQYF
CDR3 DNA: TGCGCCAGCAGCCAGGCGGGGGGGGTCTTGCGTTCCTACGAGCAGTACTTC

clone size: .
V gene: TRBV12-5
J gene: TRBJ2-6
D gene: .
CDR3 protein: CASGFPGVISGANVLTF
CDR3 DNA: TGTGCTAGTGGTTTTCCAGGGGTGATCTCTGGGGCCAACGTCCTGACTTTC

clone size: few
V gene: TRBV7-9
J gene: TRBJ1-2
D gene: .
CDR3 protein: CASSPSAF
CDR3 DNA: TGTGCCAGCAGCCCATCAGCCTTC

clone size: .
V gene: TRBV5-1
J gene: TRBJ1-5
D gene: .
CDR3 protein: CASSLDPGYSNQPQHF
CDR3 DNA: TGCGCCAGCAGCTTGGATCCAGGGTATAGCAATCAGCCCCAGCATTTT

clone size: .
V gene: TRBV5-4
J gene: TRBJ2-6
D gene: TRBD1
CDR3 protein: CASSPPRGQGLSGANVLTF
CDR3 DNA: TGTGCCAGCAGCCCCCCCCGGGGACAGGGCCTCTCTGGGGCCAACGTCCTGACTTTC

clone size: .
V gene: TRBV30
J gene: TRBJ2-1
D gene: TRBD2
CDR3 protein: CAWSPGTSGYNEQFF
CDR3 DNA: TGTGCCTGGAGTCCCGGGACTAGCGGCTACAATGAGCAGTTCTTC

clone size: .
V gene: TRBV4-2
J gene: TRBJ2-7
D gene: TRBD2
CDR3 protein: CASSQARGGPYEQYF
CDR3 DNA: TGTGCCAGCAGCCAAGCTCGGGGGGGGCCCTACGAGCAGTACTTC

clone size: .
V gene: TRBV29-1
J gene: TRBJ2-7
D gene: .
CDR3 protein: CSVGDIGYEQYF
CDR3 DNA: TGCAGCGTGGGGGACATAGGCTACGAGCAGTACTTC

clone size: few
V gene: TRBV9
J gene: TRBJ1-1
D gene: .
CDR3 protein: CASSVDRASEAFF
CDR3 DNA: TGTGCCAGCAGCGTAGACAGGGCATCTGAAGCTTTCTTT

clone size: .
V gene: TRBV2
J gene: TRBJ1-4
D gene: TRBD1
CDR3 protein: CASSGWDRDGEKLFF
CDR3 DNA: TGTGCCAGCAGTGGCTGGGACAGGGATGGGGAAAAACTGTTTTTT

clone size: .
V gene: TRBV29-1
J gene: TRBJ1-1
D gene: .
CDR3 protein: CSVDTGTEAFF
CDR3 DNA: TGCAGCGTTGACACGGGCACTGAAGCTTTCTTT

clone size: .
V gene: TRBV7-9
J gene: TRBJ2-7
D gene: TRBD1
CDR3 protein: CASSPPPGQSSYEQYF
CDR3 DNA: TGTGCCAGCAGCCCCCCCCCGGGACAGTCCTCCTACGAGCAGTACTTC

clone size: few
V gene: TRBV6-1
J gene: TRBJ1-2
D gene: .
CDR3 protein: CASSEYQGGYGYTF
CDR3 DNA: TGTGCCAGCAGTGAGTACCAGGGCGGCTATGGCTACACCTTC

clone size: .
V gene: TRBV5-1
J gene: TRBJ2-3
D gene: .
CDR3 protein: CASNLSPLGGPDTQYF
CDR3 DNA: TGCGCCAGCAACTTAAGCCCCTTAGGGGGACCAGATACGCAGTATTTT

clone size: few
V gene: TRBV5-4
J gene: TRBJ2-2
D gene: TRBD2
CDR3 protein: CATPVLAGGNTGELFF
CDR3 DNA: TGTGCCACCCCGGTGCTAGCGGGAGGGAACACCGGGGAGCTGTTTTTT

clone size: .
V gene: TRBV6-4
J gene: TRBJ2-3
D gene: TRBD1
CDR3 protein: CASKGQGSADTQYF
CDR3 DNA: TGTGCCAGCAAGGGACAGGGAAGCGCAGATACGCAGTATTTT

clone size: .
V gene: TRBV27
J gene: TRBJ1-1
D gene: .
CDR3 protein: CASSTPGGSRGTEAFF
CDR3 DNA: TGTGCCAGCAGTACCCCGGGGGGGTCCCGAGGTACTGAAGCTTTCTTT

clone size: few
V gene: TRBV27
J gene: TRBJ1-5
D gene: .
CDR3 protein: CASSLARSPNQPQHF
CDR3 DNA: TGTGCCAGCAGTTTAGCCCGGTCCCCCAATCAGCCCCAGCATTTT

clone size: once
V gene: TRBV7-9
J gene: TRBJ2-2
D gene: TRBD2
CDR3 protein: CSSSLKGLAGRTGELFF
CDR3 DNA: TGTTCCAGCAGCTTAAAAGGGCTAGCGGGACGGACCGGGGAGCTGTTTTTT

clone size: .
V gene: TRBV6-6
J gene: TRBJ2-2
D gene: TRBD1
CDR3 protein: CASSRGTGWAGELFF
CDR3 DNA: TGTGCCAGCAGTCGTGGGACAGGGTGGGCCGGGGAGCTGTTTTTT

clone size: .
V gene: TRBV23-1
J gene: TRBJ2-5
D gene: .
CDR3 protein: CASSRVRDLFSETQYF
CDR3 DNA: TGCGCCAGCAGTCGCGTCAGGGATCTCTTCTCGGAGACCCAGTACTTC

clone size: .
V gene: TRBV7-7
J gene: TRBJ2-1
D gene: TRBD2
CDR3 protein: CASSPGTSEQFF
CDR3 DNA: TGTGCTAGCAGCCCCGGGACTAGCGAGCAGTTCTTC

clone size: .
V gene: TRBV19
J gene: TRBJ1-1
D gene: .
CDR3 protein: CASTSFGEAFF
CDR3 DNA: TGTGCCAGTACTTCCTTCGGTGAAGCTTTCTTT